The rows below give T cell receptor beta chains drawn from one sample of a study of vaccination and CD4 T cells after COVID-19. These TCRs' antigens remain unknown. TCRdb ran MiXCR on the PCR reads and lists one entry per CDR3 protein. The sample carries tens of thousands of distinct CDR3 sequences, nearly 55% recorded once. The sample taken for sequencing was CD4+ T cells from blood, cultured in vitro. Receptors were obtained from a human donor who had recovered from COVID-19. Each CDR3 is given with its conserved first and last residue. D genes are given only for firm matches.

CSARGFGQGYNEQFF	TRBV20-1	TRBD1	TRBJ2-1
CAISDGIAGGRDTQYF	TRBV10-3	TRBD2	TRBJ2-3
CASSQGEGSQPQHF	TRBV4-3	.	TRBJ1-5
CASSWPGQGRGNEKLFF	TRBV7-2	TRBD1	TRBJ1-4
CSTGKRSYNSPLHF	TRBV20-1	.	TRBJ1-6
CASRVTSGSHGELFF	TRBV12-3/TRBV12-4	TRBD2	TRBJ2-2
CASGDRVNNQPQHF	TRBV12-5	TRBD1	TRBJ1-5
CASAGTGPWGYTF	TRBV28	TRBD1	TRBJ1-2
CASSSGTGGGSPLHF	TRBV5-4	TRBD1	TRBJ1-6
CASSYTPLGASSNSPLHF	TRBV6-5	.	TRBJ1-6
CASSPEWDPYEQYF	TRBV6-2/TRBV6-3	.	TRBJ2-7
CASSPAWGDTGELFF	TRBV11-3	.	TRBJ2-2
CASSLRAGNTGELFF	TRBV5-1	.	TRBJ2-2
CATRTSDSPLHF	TRBV27	.	TRBJ1-6
CAISADSVGQPQHF	TRBV10-3	.	TRBJ1-5
CASSILGQQYF	TRBV19	.	TRBJ2-7
CSARRASGSSYERYF	TRBV20-1	.	TRBJ2-7
CSASEVVSSYNEQFF	TRBV20-1	.	TRBJ2-1
CASSLGGSGNTIYF	TRBV11-2	.	TRBJ1-3
CASSFSRLATSYEQYF	TRBV5-1	TRBD2	TRBJ2-7
CASSFGRTRLGNTIYF	TRBV28	.	TRBJ1-3
CAISERQGETEAFF	TRBV10-3	TRBD1	TRBJ1-1
CASSLSRDFEETQYF	TRBV28	.	TRBJ2-5
CASSIGVGSERLAHEQYF	TRBV19	TRBD2	TRBJ2-7
CASSEGTRVWRETQYF	TRBV25-1	TRBD2	TRBJ2-5